This TCR beta chain was profiled in a study of cytomegalovirus exposure and HLA in healthy donors (dated by TCRdb to about 2017). Study-wide context: An earlier analysis of fewer than 750 of the donors reported approximately 280 Gb of sequence data and around 120 million unique TCR beta sequences obtained from some 170 million T cells. Among almost 400 genotyped donors of the cohort, an average of around 240,000 unique TCR beta nucleotide sequences were sequenced per donor, roughly 18% of them non-productive. Typing coverage varied by locus: 629-630 donors for A, B, C, DRB1 and DQB1; under 550 for DQA1; approximately 570 for DPA1; around 450 for DPB1. A later analysis re-examined previously published TCR beta repertoires from several hundred donors and added high-resolution HLA genotyping to investigate patterns of TCR occurrence. Class I and class II HLA loci were covered by the typing at four-digit resolution. Rather than using new phenotypic data, the later analysis identified candidate immune exposures from TCR beta sequences and from how often those sequences occurred across donors. Of the roughly 400 genotyped donors, less than 85% were placed in the genetic ancestry cluster associated with self-reported Caucasian donors. Donor age, sex, ethnicity and CMV serostatus were compiled alongside the repertoire data. All discovery cohort repertoires had been generated on a single sequencing platform. The study was designed to test whether signatures of past pathogen exposure could be identified by cataloging public T cell receptors. In an earlier analysis of roughly 580 of the donors, high-throughput TCR beta sequencing was used to judge whether each TCR beta V gene segment behaved as functional or pseudogenic. The T cell repertoires of 666 subjects were profiled by immunosequencing and related to cytomegalovirus serostatus. The study combined high-throughput TCR immunosequencing, statistical association of individual TCRs with disease status, and machine learning to predict cytomegalovirus infection status. A later genetic analysis took genome-wide SNP genotypes for about 65% of the 666 donors and used that subset as a discovery cohort. Along with the approximately 700-subject first cohort, a separate validation cohort of approximately 110 different subjects was used. An early release that covered roughly 600 HLA-typed donors contained approximately 300 gigabases of sequencing data and about 84 million unique TCR sequences. Five DR-DQ haplotypes were treated as single units for association and clustering because of strong linkage in the cohort.

V is cut back by 0 bases and J by 11 bases, with 8 bases in the junction unmatched. CDR1 and CDR2, per the germline V gene, are MGHRA and YSYEKL. The CDR3 runs 15 amino acids, cysteine and phenylalanine included. Only the CDR3 DNA stays, 45 bases, in frame from base 1. Study-level results and caveats: Some IMGT-functional V segments, including TRBV6-2 and TRBV6-3, could not be distinguished by the 87-base-pair reads and were therefore excluded. Assigning TCR associations to individual alleles was difficult when HLA alleles, especially DR and DQ, strongly co-occurred. The classifier was reported to diagnose cytomegalovirus status with high specificity and sensitivity in both the original cohort and the validation cohort. In a later analysis, most CMV-associated TCR beta chains were found to appear HLA-restricted, with HLA associations seemingly driven largely by CMV exposure. Compared with the 666-donor mean, donors in an Asian-associated ancestry cluster had fewer N-insertions in productive TCRs, according to a later genetic analysis. The authors suggested that the approach could potentially be generalized to other disease states and immunological phenotypes. In a later analysis, HLA-associated TCR beta chains showed more clonal expansion and lower generation probabilities than non-associated chains that were equally common. Only TCR beta chains were sequenced in this cohort, and the absence of alpha or paired-chain data limited detectable features. Because HLA typing was missing for some donors at each locus, association tests included only the typed subset. At a false discovery rate of 0.05, a later analysis linked some 17,000 TCR beta sequences to specific HLA alleles. A total of 164 TCR beta chains were listed by the study as associated with cytomegalovirus. Across donors, most TCR sequences were observed very rarely, whereas some public TCRs were present in many individuals. An earlier analysis of approximately 540 of the donors showed that most TCR beta V segments appeared in productive rearrangements either about 87% or about 30% of the time, which broadly matched IMGT annotations. An association between a missense DCLRE1C variant and V-gene and J-gene trimming of TCR beta chains was found in a later genetic analysis and replicated in an independent cohort. Linkage disequilibrium might explain the correlated functional status among segregating V segments, but an unknown experimental factor could not be excluded. The earlier analysis of approximately 590 of the donors excluded approximately 15 rarely observed V segments, including chromosome 9 orphons, because counts were too low. A further reported finding was that TCR beta sequences accurately predicted the HLA-A and HLA-B alleles for most subjects in the first cohort. For the cohort, immune exposure information was limited to CMV serostatus. In vitro tests confirmed that a few of the cytomegalovirus-associated TCR beta chains recognize cytomegalovirus antigens. In a later analysis, the rate of TCR association differed among HLA loci, with DRB1 alleles having the most associated TCRs and HLA-C alleles having the fewest. According to a later analysis, parvovirus B19, influenza, CMV and Epstein-Barr virus appeared linked to several top co-occurrence clusters. Presence/absence analyses assumed roughly uniform sequencing depth across donors, an assumption that may not hold. A cluster of highly shared sequence variants was judged likely to represent a technical artifact of the sequencing pipeline.

With regard to this clone: The antigen it recognizes is unknown. No base quality information exists; no much larger clone differs at one position.

Receptors were amplified or captured by the immunoSEQ multiplex PCR assay. A mixture of 60 forward primers for TCR Vbeta segments and 13 reverse primers for TCR Jbeta segments was used in the multiplex PCR. The CDR3 region of rearranged TCR beta genes was amplified from genomic DNA with a multiplex PCR assay. The amplified TCR beta libraries were sequenced on the Illumina HiSeq System as 87-base-pair reads. In the original analysis: Across the 600 to 700 repertoires, a later analysis counted 75 million to 90 million unique TCR beta chains, around 10 million of which were shared by at least two donors. To remove PCR and sequencing errors, raw reads were error-corrected and collapsed into unique sequences using a nearest-neighbor algorithm that merged closely related sequences. To assign V, D and J gene segments, CDR3 sequences were aligned to IMGT reference sequences. For a sequence to be retained, a match of at least six nucleotides to both a V gene segment and a J gene segment was required. Rearrangements were classified as productive when the CDR3 lacked stop codons and remained in frame with V and J, and all other rearrangements were classified as non-productive. CDR3 was defined according to IMGT convention as the region running from the second conserved V-encoded cysteine to the conserved J-encoded phenylalanine. Sequences without an unambiguous match to a single V gene segment were excluded from the earlier analysis of 587 of the donors. An earlier analysis of almost 600 of the donors classified V segments as functional when productive rearrangements were above 56.7% and as segregating when the standard deviation between donors was above 5%. A statistical classification framework was built to diagnose cytomegalovirus status from the catalog of TCR beta chain sequences. A later analysis assigned V and J genes by comparing TCR nucleotide sequences with IMGT/GENE-DB human TR gene sequences. In a later analysis, CDR3 sequences and most-parsimonious VDJ recombination scenarios were assigned using the TCRdist pipeline. In a later analysis, each TCR beta chain was defined by its CDR3 amino acid sequence together with its V-gene family, and reads without a unique V-gene family were excluded. A later analysis removed several hundred highly shared, low-generation-probability nucleotide sequences to deal with suspected cross-contamination and a sequencing artifact. In a later analysis, a clonal expansion index was calculated for each public chain from normalized within-repertoire ranks of inferred template counts. A later analysis computed generation probabilities with a VDJ recombination model fitted to out-of-frame rearrangements, and checked the results against IGoR. A later analysis scored TCR-TCR, TCR-HLA and TCR-CMV co-occurrence with hypergeometric tests, applying a repertoire-size bias correction to TCR pairs. In a later analysis, false discovery rates were estimated by permuting HLA or CMV assignments 20 times. A later analysis grouped co-occurring TCRs with DBSCAN, adding TCRdist sequence similarity when clustering within HLA-allele-positive subsets. Co-occurrence clustering excluded repertoires with fewer than 30,000 or more than 120,000 public chains, plus five with anomalous nucleotide sharing. TCRdb retrieved this table from immuneACCESS and kept in-frame rearrangements only. Not all clones are present; in checked studies, unresolved V genes account for under half, and no reason is known for the remainder. V, J and clone size derive from that table, while D and trimming were established from the DNA sequence. This sample is represented by some 120,000 clones; approximately 78% of them were singletons. The ten largest make up roughly 6.3% of the sample.

The cohort comprised 710 or so healthy bone marrow donors. At the time of sampling, all cohort members were nominally healthy, though unrecorded immune exposures were likely present. The donor was CMV seronegative and was included in the group of several hundred seronegative cohort members. A peripheral blood sample was provided by each donor, and peripheral blood mononuclear cells were used for TCR beta sequencing. Genomic DNA was extracted from the blood cell samples with the Qiagen DNeasy Blood Extraction Kit. The TCR originated in a woman between 35 and 50 years old in good health and CMV-seronegative. Input material: PBMCs. This sequence uses TRBV4-1 and TRBJ2-5, with TRBD1 matching 11 junction bases. The CDR3 is CASSQEPGQGGVQYF. The DNA is as follows: TGCGCCAGCAGCCAAGAGCCGGGACAGGGGGGCGTGCAGTACTTC.